This passage covers 21 T cell receptor beta chains from one sample sequenced in a study of T cell responses to AZD1222 COVID-19 vaccine. The protocol was immunoSEQ multiplex PCR, while the TCRdb copy is restricted to in-frame clones and leaves out a portion. This table holds roughly 150,000 clones, 80% to 90% found once. The specimen comprised peripheral blood, sampled on day 0 of AZD1222 vaccination. The receptors shown here come from an adult in good health.

V usage is TRBV27 and J usage is TRBJ1-4, with unresolved D. The CDR3 covers 13 residues. The germline V and J ends were trimmed by 6 bases and 0 bases, with 5 bases remaining between them. In germline, CDR1 is MNHEY, CDR2 SMNVEV (reference sequence). In nucleotides, the CDR3 is TGTGCCAGCAGCCCTGCAACTAATGAAAAACTGTTTTTT. It is translated as CASSPATNEKLFF.

J is TRBJ2-7 and V is TRBV5-4; 7 nucleotides match TRBD2. The V gene end was trimmed by 7 bases and the J gene end by 0 bases; junction bases not matched to a gene: 1. The length of the CDR3 is 12 residues. The germline gives CDR1 SGHNT, CDR2 YYREEE (reference sequence). CDR3 nucleotide sequence: TGTGCCAGCCGCGGGAGCTCCTACGAGCAGTACTTC. Translated: CASRGSSYEQYF.

This sequence joins TRBV4-2 and TRBJ1-5; perhaps TRBD1 as D (5 bases). The CDR3 is 13 amino acids. Germline CDR1 LGHNA, CDR2 YNFKEQ. The V end lost 7 bases, the J end lost 0 bases, and 7 bases lay between the germline ends. The CDR3 DNA reads as TGTGCCAGCAAAGGGGATAGCAATCAGCCCCAGCATTTT. As protein: CASKGDSNQPQHF.

The chain couples TRBV19 to TRBJ1-1, with D perhaps TRBD1 (5 bases). Per the germline V gene, CDR1 is LNHDA and CDR2 is SQIVND (reference sequence). The V end lost 6 bases, the J end lost 0 bases, and 20 bases lay between the germline ends. This CDR3 is built from 17 residues. CDR3 sequence reads: CASRRDGTRNLNTEAFF. The CDR3 DNA follows: TGTGCCAGTAGACGTGACGGGACCAGAAACCTGAACACTGAAGCTTTCTTT.

J is TRBJ2-7 and V is TRBV29-1, with D possibly matching TRBD2 (6 bases). The length of the CDR3 is 15 residues. The V end lost 6 bases, the J end lost 0 bases, and 18 bases lay between the germline ends. Per the germline V gene, CDR1 is SQVTM and CDR2 is ANQGSEA. CDR3: CSVGGRDSRSYEQYF. DNA of the CDR3: TGCAGCGTCGGGGGACGAGACTCACGCTCCTACGAGCAGTACTTC.

In its sample, this clone was seen once. V gene TRBV3-1 (or the pseudogene TRBV3-2) combines with J gene TRBJ1-2; no definite D call. The germline CDR1 and CDR2 sequences are LGHDT and YNNKEL (reference sequence). CDR3 size: 12 residues. V was clipped by 7 bases and J by 2 bases, with 8 bases between them. The CDR3 sequence: CASKTANYGYTF. DNA of the CDR3: TGTGCCAGCAAAACAGCGAACTATGGCTACACCTTC.

The J gene is TRBJ1-2, the V gene TRBV28; D gene ambiguous. The CDR3 runs to 14 residues. Looked up from germline, CDR1 is MDHEN and CDR2 is SYDVKM. Trimming took 6 bases from V and 0 from J, leaving 11 bases between them. The CDR3 region is CASSRRPSNYGYTF. The CDR3 nucleotides read TGTGCCAGCAGCCGAAGACCCTCTAACTATGGCTACACCTTC.

A few counts support this clone. The V call is TRBV21-1, the J call TRBJ2-5; the table's D call TRBD2 went unverified against the DNA. TRBV21-1 is labeled a pseudogene. This CDR3 has 16 residues. The CDR3, as DNA: TGTGCCAGCAGCGCATCAATGTGGTCAGCGGCGGAGACCCAGTACTTC. Translated, it gives CASSASMWSAAETQYF.

The CDR3 here is CASRPGLSVETQYF. The CDR3 DNA reads TGTGCCAGCAGGCCCGGACTGTCGGTCGAGACCCAGTACTTC. This chain connects TRBV11-3 to TRBJ2-5; a weak D match, TRBD2 (5 bases). The CDR3 contains 14 residues. The ends were cut back, 6 bases at V and 5 bases at J, with 16 bases in the middle. Germline V gives CDR1 SGHNT, CDR2 YENEEA.

The CDR3 coding sequence is TGCGCCAGCAGCCTGTCGCTAAACAGGGATATAACTGAAGCTTTCTTT. This sequence encodes CASSLSLNRDITEAFF. This chain uses TRBV5-1 with TRBJ1-1; the D gene is possibly TRBD1 (6 bases). This CDR3 is built from 16 residues. Trimming left V 4 bases short and J 5 bases short, with 21 bases between. The germline V gene has CDR1 SGHRS and CDR2 YFSETQ.

The V gene is TRBV3-1 (or the pseudogene TRBV3-2), the J gene TRBJ1-6; D may be TRBD1 (5 bases). Looked up from germline, CDR1 is LGHDT and CDR2 is YNNKEL (reference sequence). The CDR3 has 19 residues. The V and J ends lost 0 bases and 5 bases respectively, with 20 bases between them. In DNA, the CDR3 is TGTGCCAGCAGCCAAGATGGGGGGAAGGGACCGCCAAATAATTCACCCCTCCACTTT. This codes for CASSQDGGKGPPNNSPLHF.

The rearrangement links TRBV9 to TRBJ1-6; no clear D gene. Germline CDR1 reads SGDLS; CDR2 reads YYNGEE. Trimming took 2 bases from V and 7 from J, leaving 10 bases between them. This CDR3 is built from 14 residues. This CDR3 reads CASSVYRDNSPLHF. In DNA form, the CDR3 reads TGTGCCAGCAGCGTTTATCGCGACAATTCACCCCTCCACTTT.

The rearrangement joins TRBV30 to TRBJ2-7; 13 bases align to TRBD2. The germline V gene encodes CDR1 GTSNPN and CDR2 SVGIG (reference sequence). V trimming: 4 bases; J trimming: 9 bases; junction bases outside the gene matches: 6. The CDR3 consists of 13 residues. CDR3 nucleotide sequence: TGTGCCTGGATCTCAGGACTAGCGGGAGCGCAGTACTTC. Translating gives CAWISGLAGAQYF.

This chain connects TRBV6-5 to TRBJ2-7, with TRBD2 identical over 12 bases. From germline, CDR1 is MNHEY and CDR2 SVGAGI. The CDR3 has 16 amino acids. The trim removed 2 bases at V and 6 bases at J, leaving 8 bases unmatched. CDR3 sequence (DNA): TGTGCCAGCAGTTACCCAACCGCTAGCGGGAGGGGCGAGCAGTACTTC. Translation: CASSYPTASGRGEQYF.

The chain carries TRBV7-9 and TRBJ1-1; D is unclear. Germline-derived CDR1 and CDR2 are SEHNR and FQNEAQ (reference sequence). This CDR3 spans 11 amino acids. V lost 9 bases to trimming and J lost 6 bases, with 11 bases between them. The CDR3 DNA sequence: TGTGCCAGTTCTCAATCTTCTGAAGCTTTCTTT. Translation: CASSQSSEAFF.

This chain uses TRBV11-1 with TRBJ2-7; D is ambiguous. V dropped 3 bases and J dropped 0 bases, with 9 bases sitting between them. The germline V gene has CDR1 SGHAT and CDR2 FQDESV (reference sequence). The CDR3 runs to 14 residues. CDR3 nucleotide sequence: TGTGCCAGCAGCTTGAGTTGGCCCTCCTACGAGCAGTACTTC. This gives the protein CASSLSWPSYEQYF.

J is TRBJ2-1 and V is TRBV19; maybe TRBD2 (5 bases). Deletions cut 3 bases from V and 10 bases from J, with 19 bases between. Germline CDR1 LNHDA, CDR2 SQIVND (reference sequence). The CDR3 is made up of 15 amino acids. The CDR3 DNA follows: TGTGCCAGTAGTATCAGAGGGAGTACGGTGGGAGAGCAGTTCTTC. Encoded protein: CASSIRGSTVGEQFF.

V usage is TRBV5-1 and J usage is TRBJ2-7, with 8 nucleotides matching TRBD1. Germline loops: CDR1 SGHRS, CDR2 YFSETQ. Trimming took 4 bases from V and 6 from J; bases not matched to a gene: 6. The CDR3 has 13 amino acids. CDR3 bases: TGCGCCAGCAGCAGCCAGGGGGCGTTCGAGCAGTACTTC. Its protein product is CASSSQGAFEQYF.

The chain uses TRBV5-4 and TRBJ2-5, with 7 positions matching TRBD1. Germline values: CDR1 SGHNT, CDR2 YYREEE (reference sequence). The J segment lost 5 bases and the V segment lost 3 bases, leaving 13 bases of the junction unmatched. The CDR3 is 16 amino acids. The CDR3 DNA reads TGTGCCAGCAGCTCGGATACAGGGGTCCTTCGGGAGACCCAGTACTTC. This sequence encodes CASSSDTGVLRETQYF.

In DNA form, the CDR3 reads TGTGCCAGCAGCTTATCGGGACAGATAACCGGGGAGCTGTTTTTT. This translates into CASSLSGQITGELFF. The J gene is TRBJ2-2, the V gene TRBV7-2, with 7 bases fitting TRBD1. The CDR3 is 15 amino acids. Trimming cost V 2 bases and J 5 bases; bases outside gene matches: 5. Germline CDR1 and CDR2: SGHTA and FQGNSA.

This chain links TRBV18 with TRBJ2-3, with 15 positions matching TRBD2. CDR1 is KGHSH and CDR2 is LQKENI in the germline V gene. V lost 4 bases and J lost 4; bases outside the gene matches: 3. This CDR3 has 16 residues. The CDR3 reads CASSLGLAGGPDTQYF. The CDR3 nucleotides read TGTGCCAGCTCACTAGGACTAGCGGGAGGGCCAGATACGCAGTATTTT.